This T cell receptor beta chain emerged from a study of T cells in Graves' hyperthyroidism and ophthalmopathy. CDR1 is MGHDK and CDR2 is SYGVNS in the germline V gene. The CDR3 consists of 14 residues. V was clipped by 5 bases and J by 2 bases, with 13 bases between them. Stable Graves' hyperthyroidism meant no ophthalmopathy progression within 18 months. Together with thyroid ultrasound, orbital computed tomography, serum thyroxine and TRAb, clinical symptoms were used for diagnoses. This clonotype was seen a few times. Researchers took RNA transcripts and amplified the TCR beta CDR3 regions from them. First-round RT-PCR of the TCR CDR3 relied on the HTBI primer set. TCRdb re-called the multiplex PCR reads with MiXCR, one entry per CDR3 protein. The sample gives 450,000 to 600,000 distinct CDR3 sequences, about 15% of which show up once; roughly 13% is in the top ten.

The sequence derives from a woman between 35 and 50 years old with Graves' hyperthyroidism. The V call is TRBV25-1, the J call TRBJ2-7; no reliable D call. Material for sequencing was blood. CDR3 region: CASSPQVATYEQYF. The CDR3 DNA reads as TGTGCCAGCAGTCCCCAGGTTGCTACCTACGAGCAGTACTTC.